These 3 T cell receptor beta chains were sequenced from one sample in a study of CD8+CD57+ T cells in acquired aplastic anemia. Patients who underwent sequencing had shown CD8+CD57+ cell expansion by flow cytometry. The TCR beta profiling, which covered VDJ combination and CDR3 sequence, was carried out using genomic DNA as the template. TCRdb independently ran MiXCR on the reads; one entry per CDR3 protein. The sample lists more than 150,000 distinct CDR3 sequences; roughly 50% were seen once. Sequenced material: sorted CD4+, CD8+, or CD8+CD57+ T cells (not recorded which) from PBMCs. The receptors shown here come from a human donor with aplastic anemia.

The chain employs TRBV7-9 and TRBJ2-5; 7 nucleotides align to TRBD1. V was pared by 2 bases and J by 4 bases, with 4 bases of the junction left unmatched. CDR1 is SEHNR and CDR2 is FQNEAQ in the germline V gene (reference sequence). CDR3 size: 14 residues. CDR3 coding DNA: TGTGCCAGCAGCTTAAGGGGGCAGGCAGAGACCCAGTACTTC. Its protein is CASSLRGQAETQYF.

This clonotype came up many times. The chain joins TRBV20-1 to TRBJ2-4, with no clear D. The length of the CDR3 is 15 residues. V was clipped by 6 bases and J by 8 bases, with 23 bases between them. Germline assignment: CDR1 DFQATT and CDR2 SNEGSKA (reference sequence). The CDR3 DNA reads TGCAGTGCGCCGCGGCGAGATAGGGCGAGTTACATTCAGTACTTC. Amino acids: CSAPRRDRASYIQYF.

The sample holds many counts of this clonotype. The J gene is TRBJ1-2, the V gene TRBV12-3 or TRBV12-4; D possibly corresponds to TRBD1 (5 bases). The CDR3 covers 14 residues. The ends were cut back, 2 bases at V and 4 bases at J, with 11 bases in the middle. DNA of the CDR3: TGTGCCAGCAGTTTAAGGCAGGGCCCCTATGGCTACACCTTC. The encoded protein is CASSLRQGPYGYTF.